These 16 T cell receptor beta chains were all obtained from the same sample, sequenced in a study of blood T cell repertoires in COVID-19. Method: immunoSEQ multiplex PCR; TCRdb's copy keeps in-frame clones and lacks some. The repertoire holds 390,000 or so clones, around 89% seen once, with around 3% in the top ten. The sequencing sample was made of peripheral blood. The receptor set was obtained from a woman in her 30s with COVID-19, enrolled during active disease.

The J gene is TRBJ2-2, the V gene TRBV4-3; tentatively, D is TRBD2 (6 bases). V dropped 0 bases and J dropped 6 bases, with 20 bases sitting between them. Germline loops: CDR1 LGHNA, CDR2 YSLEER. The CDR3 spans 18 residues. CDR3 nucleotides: TGCGCCAGCAGCCAAGATCCGCCTGCAGGGCCGGGGGCCGGGGAGCTGTTTTTT. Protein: CASSQDPPAGPGAGELFF.

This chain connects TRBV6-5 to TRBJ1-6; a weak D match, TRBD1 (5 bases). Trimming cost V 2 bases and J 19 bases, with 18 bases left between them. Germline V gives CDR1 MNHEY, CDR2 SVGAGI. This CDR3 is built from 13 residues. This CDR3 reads CASSYRWRQGEHF. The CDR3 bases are TGTGCCAGCAGTTACCGCTGGCGGCAGGGTGAACACTTT.

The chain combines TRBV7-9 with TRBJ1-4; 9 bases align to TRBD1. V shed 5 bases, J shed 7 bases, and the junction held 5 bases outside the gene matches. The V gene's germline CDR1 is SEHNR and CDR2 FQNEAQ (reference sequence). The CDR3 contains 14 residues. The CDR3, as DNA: TGTGCCAGCAGCCGGGGACAGGGTGTTGAAAAACTGTTTTTT. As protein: CASSRGQGVEKLFF.

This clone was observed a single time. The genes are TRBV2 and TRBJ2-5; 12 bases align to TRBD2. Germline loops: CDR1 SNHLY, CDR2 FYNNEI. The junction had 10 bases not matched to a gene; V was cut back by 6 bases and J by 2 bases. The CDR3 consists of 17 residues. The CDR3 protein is CASRIGTSGSYQETQYF. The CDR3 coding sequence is TGTGCCAGCAGGATAGGGACTAGCGGGTCCTATCAAGAGACCCAGTACTTC.

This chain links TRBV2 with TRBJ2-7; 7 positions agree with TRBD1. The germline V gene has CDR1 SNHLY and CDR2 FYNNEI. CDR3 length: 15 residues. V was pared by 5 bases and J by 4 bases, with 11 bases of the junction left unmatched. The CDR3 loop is CASSRDRRTSYEQYV. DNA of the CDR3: TGTGCCAGCAGTCGGGACAGAAGAACCTCTTACGAGCAGTACGTC.

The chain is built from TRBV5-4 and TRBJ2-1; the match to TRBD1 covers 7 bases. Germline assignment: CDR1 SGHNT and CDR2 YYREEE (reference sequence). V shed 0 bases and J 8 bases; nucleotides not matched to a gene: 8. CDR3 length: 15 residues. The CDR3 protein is CASSLEDRAPDEQFF. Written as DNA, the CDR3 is TGTGCCAGCAGCTTGGAAGACAGGGCCCCCGATGAGCAGTTCTTC.

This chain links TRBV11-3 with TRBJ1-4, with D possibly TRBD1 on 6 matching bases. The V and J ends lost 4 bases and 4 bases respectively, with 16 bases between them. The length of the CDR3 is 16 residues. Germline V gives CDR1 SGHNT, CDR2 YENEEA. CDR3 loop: CASSSTAGVYNEKLFF. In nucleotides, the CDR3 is TGTGCCAGCAGCTCGACAGCAGGGGTTTATAATGAAAAACTGTTTTTT.

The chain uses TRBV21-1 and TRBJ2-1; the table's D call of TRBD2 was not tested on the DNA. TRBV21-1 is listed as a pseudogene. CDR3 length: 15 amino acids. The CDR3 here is CASIPGLLLYNEQFF. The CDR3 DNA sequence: TGTGCCAGTATCCCGGGACTACTTCTCTACAATGAGCAGTTCTTC.

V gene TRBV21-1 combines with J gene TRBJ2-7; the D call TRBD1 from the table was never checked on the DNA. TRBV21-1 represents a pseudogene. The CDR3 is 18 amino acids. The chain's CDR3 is CASSKADTVTGGSYEQYV. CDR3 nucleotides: TGTGCCAGCAGCAAAGCCGATACTGTGACAGGGGGCTCCTACGAGCAGTACGTC.

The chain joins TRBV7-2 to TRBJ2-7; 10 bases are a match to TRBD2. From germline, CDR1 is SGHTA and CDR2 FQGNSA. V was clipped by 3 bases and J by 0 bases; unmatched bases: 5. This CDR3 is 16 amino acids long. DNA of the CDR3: TGTGCCAGCAGCTTTAGCGGGGGGCCCAGCTCCTACGAGCAGTACTTC. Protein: CASSFSGGPSSYEQYF.

The CDR3 nucleotides read TGTGCCAGCTCACCACAGACAGGGGGAGGACTCCTAAATGAAAAACTGTTTTTT. This codes for CASSPQTGGGLLNEKLFF. The chain carries TRBV18 and TRBJ1-4; 9 positions agree with TRBD1. Germline CDR1 is KGHSH and CDR2 is LQKENI. The CDR3 loop spans 18 amino acids. V was pared by 1 base and J by 5 bases, with 11 bases of the junction left unmatched.

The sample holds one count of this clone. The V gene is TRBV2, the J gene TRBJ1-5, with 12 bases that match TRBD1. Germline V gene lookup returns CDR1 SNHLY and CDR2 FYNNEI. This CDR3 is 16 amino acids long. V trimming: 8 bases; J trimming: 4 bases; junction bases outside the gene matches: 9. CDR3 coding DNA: TGTGCCAGCGCCGGGACAGGGGGCTTCTCGAATCAGCCCCAGCATTTT. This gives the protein CASAGTGGFSNQPQHF.

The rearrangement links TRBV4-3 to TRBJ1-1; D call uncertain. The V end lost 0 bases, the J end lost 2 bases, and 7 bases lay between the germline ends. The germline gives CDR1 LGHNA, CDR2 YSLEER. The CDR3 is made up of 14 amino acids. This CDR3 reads CASSQDGSNTEAFF. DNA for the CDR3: TGCGCCAGCAGCCAAGACGGGAGTAACACTGAAGCTTTCTTT.

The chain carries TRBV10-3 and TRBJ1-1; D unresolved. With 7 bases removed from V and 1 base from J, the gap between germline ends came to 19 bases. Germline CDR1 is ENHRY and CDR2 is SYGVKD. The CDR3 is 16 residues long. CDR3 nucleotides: TGTGCCATCAACCCAGGTGGAACAGAGACGAACACTGAAGCTTTCTTT. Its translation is CAINPGGTETNTEAFF.

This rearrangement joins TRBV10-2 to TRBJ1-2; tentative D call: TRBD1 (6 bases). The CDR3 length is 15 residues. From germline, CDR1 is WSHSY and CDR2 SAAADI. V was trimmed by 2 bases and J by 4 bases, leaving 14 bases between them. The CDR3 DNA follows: TGCGCCAGCAGTGAGGGGGCAGGGGCCCTCTATGGCTACACCTTC. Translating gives CASSEGAGALYGYTF.

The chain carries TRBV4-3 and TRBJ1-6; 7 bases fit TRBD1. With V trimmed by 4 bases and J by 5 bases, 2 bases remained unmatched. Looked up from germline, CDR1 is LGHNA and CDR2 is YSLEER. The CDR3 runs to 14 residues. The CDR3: CASSPDRDNSPLHF. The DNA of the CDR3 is TGCGCCAGCAGCCCCGACAGGGATAATTCACCCCTCCACTTT.